This T cell receptor beta chain originates from a study of metastatic and nonmetastatic thyroid tumors. Looking at the study overall: Repertoires from malignant and benign thyroid patients were compared across blood and tumor or nodule tissue. Study results and limitations: It was reportedly found that TCR beta diversity was significantly higher in malignant thyroid tumors than in benign nodules, a difference seen in both blood and tumor samples.

This clone has a count of ten or more. Antigen unknown. Study processing details: Across clinicopathological groups, CDR3 differences served as the basis for building a distant-metastasis classifier for papillary thyroid cancer. MiXCR re-clonotyped the PCR reads for TCRdb. The V and J calls come from TCRdb's annotation, not from the publication. The table includes 45,000 or so clones, 4% detected once. Prior to thyroid surgery, none of the patients had received any treatment. This sequence was found in a female donor with papillary thyroid cancer or a benign thyroid nodule (not recorded which). Some clones in this sample may be carry-over from other donors' samples. Sequencing used blood.

CDR3 protein: CSAPSGRIYEQYF. As DNA, the CDR3 is TGCAGTGCTCCTAGCGGGAGGATCTACGAGCAGTACTTC. The chain is built from TRBV20-1 and TRBJ2-7; the match to TRBD2 covers 11 bases. Germline V lookup: CDR1 DFQATT, CDR2 SNEGSKA (reference sequence). The CDR3 has 13 amino acids. V gave up 5 bases and J gave up 3 bases; unmatched junction bases: 3.